A single sample gave rise to the 6 T cell receptor beta chains below, sequenced in a study of blood T cell repertoires in COVID-19. Libraries were prepared by immunoSEQ multiplex PCR; TCRdb keeps only in-frame clonotypes and omits some of them. Seen here are 240,000 or so clones, about 86% observed once, and the top ten hold 3%. The sequenced sample was peripheral blood. The receptors come from a woman in her 30s who had recovered from COVID-19.

The chain is built from TRBV5-5 and TRBJ1-5; 10 nucleotides align to TRBD1. Germline V gene lookup returns CDR1 SGHKS and CDR2 YYEKEE (reference sequence). The CDR3 contains 15 residues. After removal of 3 bases from V and 8 bases from J, the junction contained 8 bases not matched to a gene. The CDR3 loop is CASSWTGGSLEPQHF. CDR3 in DNA: TGTGCCAGCAGCTGGACAGGGGGATCATTGGAGCCCCAGCATTTT.

The V gene is TRBV11-2, the J gene TRBJ1-3; D ambiguous. V dropped 4 bases and J dropped 0 bases, with 4 bases sitting between them. This CDR3 is 13 amino acids long. From germline, CDR1 is SGHAT and CDR2 FQNNGV. This CDR3 reads CASSYGSGNTIYF. CDR3 nucleotide sequence: TGTGCCAGCAGCTACGGCTCTGGAAACACCATATATTTT.

This clone was seen once. This chain links TRBV5-5 with TRBJ1-5; tentatively, D is TRBD1 (6 bases). CDR1 SGHKS and CDR2 YYEKEE come from the germline V gene (reference sequence). Trimming pared 4 bases from V and 0 bases from J, leaving 11 bases between. The CDR3 has 15 residues. CDR3 sequence reads: CASSPGTHSNQPQHF. The CDR3 nucleotides read TGTGCCAGCAGCCCCGGGACACATAGCAATCAGCCCCAGCATTTT.

As concerns this clone: Other DNA sequences in the sample encode the same CDR3. The rearrangement uses TRBV19 and TRBJ1-1; perhaps TRBD1 as D (6 bases). The CDR3 has 13 amino acids. Germline V lookup: CDR1 LNHDA, CDR2 SQIVND (reference sequence). V was cut by 3 bases and J by 2 bases, with 7 bases left in between. The DNA for the CDR3 is TGTGCCAGTAGTATTGGGGGCAACACTGAAGCTTTCTTT. Translation: CASSIGGNTEAFF. The full variable domain, with the rest looked up from reference TRBV19 and TRBJ1-1, is DGGITQSPKYLFRKEGQNVTLSCEQNLNHDAMYWYRQDPGQGLRLIYYSQIVNDFQKGDIAEGYSVSREKKESFPLTVTSAQKNPTAFYLCASSIGGNTEAFFGQGTRLTVV.

The chain joins TRBV28 to TRBJ1-2; 7 bases align to TRBD1. The CDR3 is 15 residues long. Germline lookup yields CDR1 MDHEN and CDR2 SYDVKM. Trimming at V came to 1 base and at J to 7 bases, leaving 9 bases not matched to a gene. The CDR3 DNA is TGTGCCAGCAGTTTATCCCCCGGGGCAGGGGGTGGCTACACCTTC. Residues: CASSLSPGAGGGYTF.

This clone was recorded once. This chain links TRBV19 with TRBJ1-2, with D perhaps TRBD1 (5 bases). V was clipped by 5 bases and J by 1 base, with 11 bases between them. The germline CDR1 and CDR2 sequences are LNHDA and SQIVND (reference sequence). CDR3 length: 14 amino acids. The CDR3 DNA sequence: TGTGCCAGTAGTCCATCCCAGGGTAACTATGGCTACACCTTC. It translates to CASSPSQGNYGYTF.